These 29 T cell receptor beta chains were sequenced from one sample in a study of blood T cell repertoires in COVID-19. Measured with immunoSEQ multiplex PCR; TCRdb has only the in-frame clones, and not every one. The table lists 150,000 to 200,000 clones, around 85% of them singletons. Sequenced input: peripheral blood. All receptors come from a man aged 45-65 years with active or convalescent COVID-19.

This chain links TRBV19 with TRBJ2-4; 9 nucleotides match TRBD2. Germline V lookup: CDR1 LNHDA, CDR2 SQIVND (reference sequence). Trimming took 4 bases from V and 9 from J; bases not matched to a gene: 16. This CDR3 contains 17 residues. CDR3 region: CASSRAPSGRLQGIQYF. The CDR3 nucleotides are TGTGCCAGTAGTAGGGCGCCCAGCGGGAGGCTGCAAGGCATTCAGTACTTC.

This chain links TRBV24-1 with TRBJ1-2, with a possible D match to TRBD1 (5 bases). Trimming pared 0 bases from V and 7 bases from J, leaving 14 bases between. The germline V gene has CDR1 KGHDR and CDR2 SFDVKD. This CDR3 spans 15 amino acids. The CDR3 reads CATSDLQGAFGGYTF. The CDR3 bases are TGTGCCACCAGTGATTTGCAGGGTGCGTTCGGTGGCTACACCTTC.

The chain couples TRBV4-1 to TRBJ1-3, with 10 bases matching TRBD1. The CDR3 totals 19 residues. Germline assignment: CDR1 MGHRA and CDR2 YSYEKL. The V gene end was trimmed by 2 bases and the J gene end by 0 bases; junction bases not matched to a gene: 10. The CDR3 spells CASSQPPDRGLLSGNTIYF. The CDR3, as DNA: TGCGCCAGCAGCCAACCCCCTGACAGGGGGCTACTCTCTGGAAACACCATATATTTT.

This chain joins TRBV30 and TRBJ2-1, with D tentatively TRBD2 (5 bases). Trimming removed 3 bases from V and 0 bases from J, with 9 bases in between. The CDR3 is made up of 14 amino acids. The germline V gene has CDR1 GTSNPN and CDR2 SVGIG (reference sequence). CDR3: CAWRLGSSYNEQFF. In DNA form, the CDR3 reads TGTGCCTGGAGACTAGGGAGCTCCTACAATGAGCAGTTCTTC.

The chain has TRBV2 and TRBJ2-7; D gene uncertain. Trimming took 5 bases from V and 7 from J, leaving 9 bases between them. The germline V gene encodes CDR1 SNHLY and CDR2 FYNNEI. This CDR3 comprises 11 residues. The CDR3 DNA reads TGTGCCAGCAGTAACACGGAGGAGCAGTACTTC. It translates to CASSNTEEQYF.

The chain is built from TRBV28 and TRBJ1-5; D is ambiguous. Trimming left V 4 bases short and J 4 bases short, with 11 bases between. This CDR3 is built from 14 residues. From germline, CDR1 is MDHEN and CDR2 SYDVKM. This CDR3 is CASSSDTLNQPQHF. CDR3 sequence (DNA): TGTGCCAGCAGTTCCGACACCCTGAATCAGCCCCAGCATTTT. Based on the CDR3 plus reference TRBV28 and TRBJ1-5, the full variable domain is DVKVTQSSRYLVKRTGEKVFLECVQDMDHENMFWYRQDPGLGLRLIYFSYDVKMKEKGDIPEGYSVSREKKERFSLILESASTNQTSMYLCASSSDTLNQPQHFGDGTRLSIL.

The rearrangement joins TRBV9 to TRBJ1-2; TRBD1 matches 10 bases. V shed 0 bases, J shed 6 bases, and the junction held 8 bases outside the gene matches. CDR1 and CDR2 (germline): SGDLS, YYNGEE. The CDR3 extends over 16 amino acids. CDR3 loop: CASSVDGRGQGDGYTF. The CDR3 DNA reads as TGTGCCAGCAGCGTAGATGGTCGAGGACAGGGGGATGGCTACACCTTC.

The chain recombines TRBV6-1 with TRBJ1-1; 8 nucleotides agree with TRBD1. The J segment lost 4 bases and the V segment lost 0 bases, leaving 1 base of the junction unmatched. This CDR3 contains 14 residues. Germline V gene lookup returns CDR1 MNHNS and CDR2 SASEGT. The CDR3, as DNA: TGTGCCAGCAGTGAAGCGACAGGGGTCACTGAAGCTTTCTTT. Protein sequence: CASSEATGVTEAFF.

The J gene is TRBJ1-1, the V gene TRBV12-3 or TRBV12-4; D is unresolved. Trimming took off 5 bases at V and 4 bases at J, with 11 bases between the two ends. This CDR3 region has 13 residues. This CDR3 reads CASSRAEGTEAFF. In nucleotides, the CDR3 is TGTGCCAGCAGTCGCGCAGAGGGCACTGAAGCTTTCTTT.

This rearrangement joins TRBV7-9 to TRBJ1-4; possibly TRBD1 for D (5 bases). The CDR3 contains 15 residues. Per the germline V gene, CDR1 is SEHNR and CDR2 is FQNEAQ (reference sequence). V lost 5 bases and J lost 5, with 15 bases in between. CDR3 bases: TGTGCCAGCAGCCCGAGACAGAAAACCAATGAAAAACTGTTTTTT. This translates into CASSPRQKTNEKLFF.

Note on this clone: An end of the junction differs from the germline gene, which may be a read error. The chain carries TRBV18 and TRBJ1-1; TRBD1 matches at 8 bases. This CDR3 contains 16 residues. Germline-derived CDR1 and CDR2 are KGHSH and LQKENI. CDR3 in DNA: TGTGCCAGCTCACCACCGAGGACAGGGTTGAAGACTGAAGCTTTCTTT. Translated, it gives CASSPPRTGLKTEAFF.

This chain links TRBV30 with TRBJ1-5; D is uncertain. The V and J ends lost 0 bases and 3 bases respectively, with 9 bases between them. Germline lookup yields CDR1 GTSNPN and CDR2 SVGIG (reference sequence). The CDR3 is made up of 14 amino acids. CDR3 nucleotides: TGTGCCTGGAGTGTTGCGGGGTCCAATCAGCCCCAGCATTTT. Translation: CAWSVAGSNQPQHF.

The chain couples TRBV9 to TRBJ2-7, with TRBD2 identical over 9 bases. This CDR3 has 17 residues. V lost 0 bases and J lost 3; bases outside the gene matches: 10. From germline, CDR1 is SGDLS and CDR2 YYNGEE. This chain's CDR3 is CASSVAVGVAGDYEQYF. CDR3 bases: TGTGCCAGCAGCGTAGCTGTCGGGGTAGCGGGAGACTACGAGCAGTACTTC. Complete variable domain (other parts from reference TRBV9 and TRBJ2-7): DSGVTQTPKHLITATGQRVTLRCSPRSGDLSVYWYQQSLDQGLQFLIQYYNGEERAKGNILERFSAQQFPDLHSELNLSSLELGDSALYFCASSVAVGVAGDYEQYFGPGTRLTVT.

In this sample, this clone turned up a few times. The rearrangement uses TRBV7-3 and TRBJ2-5; TRBD1 agrees at 7 bases. The V gene's germline CDR1 is SGHTA and CDR2 FQGTGA. This CDR3 is built from 14 residues. V was clipped by 3 bases and J by 4 bases; unmatched bases: 5. The CDR3 loop is CASSFFPGGETQYF. CDR3 nucleotide sequence: TGTGCCAGCAGCTTTTTCCCAGGGGGAGAGACCCAGTACTTC.

The rearrangement links TRBV3-1 (or the pseudogene TRBV3-2) to TRBJ1-5; D call uncertain. The CDR3 totals 15 residues. Germline CDR1 is LGHDT and CDR2 is YNNKEL (reference sequence). Trimming stripped 4 bases from V and 4 bases from J, with 14 bases between. CDR3 coding DNA: TGTGCCAGCAGCCCTGCCTTTCACAGAAATCAGCCCCAGCATTTT. Translation gives CASSPAFHRNQPQHF.

This chain connects TRBV19 to TRBJ1-5, with a possible D match to TRBD1 (5 bases). CDR1 is LNHDA and CDR2 is SQIVND in the germline V gene (reference sequence). This CDR3 has 15 amino acids. The V and J ends lost 7 bases and 2 bases respectively, with 15 bases between them. CDR3 sequence: CASIRTFTGNQPQHF. The CDR3 nucleotides are TGTGCCAGTATTCGGACATTCACAGGCAATCAGCCCCAGCATTTT. The entire variable domain, with the rest obtained from reference TRBV19 and TRBJ1-5, is as follows: DGGITQSPKYLFRKEGQNVTLSCEQNLNHDAMYWYRQDPGQGLRLIYYSQIVNDFQKGDIAEGYSVSREKKESFPLTVTSAQKNPTAFYLCASIRTFTGNQPQHFGDGTRLSIL.

The chain carries TRBV25-1 and TRBJ1-1, with unresolved D. The CDR3 is 12 amino acids. Trimming took off 4 bases at V and 6 bases at J, with 9 bases between the two ends. Germline values: CDR1 MGHDK, CDR2 SYGVNS. DNA for the CDR3: TGTGCCAGCAGTGTGGGGAGGGCTGAAGCTTTCTTT. Residues: CASSVGRAEAFF.

This chain connects TRBV19 to TRBJ2-7; tentative D call: TRBD2 (5 bases). V was pared by 1 base and J by 6 bases, with 22 bases between. The CDR3 loop spans 17 amino acids. Looked up from germline, CDR1 is LNHDA and CDR2 is SQIVND (reference sequence). The CDR3 DNA reads TGTGCCAGTAGTATAGCCCCATGGGAGCGCCGCCGAAGCGAGCAGTACTTC. The encoded protein is CASSIAPWERRRSEQYF.

The J gene is TRBJ1-5, the V gene TRBV6-2 or TRBV6-3; D ambiguous. The CDR3 consists of 15 residues. V lost 3 bases and J 3 bases, leaving 12 bases between the germline ends. Germline lookup yields CDR1 MNHEY and CDR2 SVGEGT. CDR3 residues: CASSYSVGDNQPQHF. Here the CDR3 DNA reads TGTGCCAGCAGTTATTCTGTCGGAGACAATCAGCCCCAGCATTTT.

The chain has TRBV7-2 and TRBJ1-2; 8 nucleotides line up with TRBD1. The CDR3 is 12 amino acids. The V gene end was trimmed by 10 bases and the J gene end by 7 bases; junction bases not matched to a gene: 8. Germline CDR1 reads SGHTA; CDR2 reads FQGNSA. In nucleotides, the CDR3 is TGTGCCATACGACAGGGGCAGAGTGGCTACACCTTC. This sequence encodes CAIRQGQSGYTF.

The genes are TRBV6-6 and TRBJ2-1; TRBD1 agrees at 10 bases. V lost 4 bases and J lost 3; bases outside the gene matches: 3. This CDR3 has 15 amino acids. Germline lookup yields CDR1 MNHNY and CDR2 SVGAGI (reference sequence). The CDR3 DNA sequence: TGTGCCAGCAGTTCGACAGGGGGCGGCTACAATGAGCAGTTCTTC. Its translation: CASSSTGGGYNEQFF.

This clone was picked up one time. This chain joins TRBV7-9 and TRBJ2-6; 9 positions match TRBD1. Germline loops: CDR1 SEHNR, CDR2 FQNEAQ (reference sequence). CDR3 length: 19 residues. With 5 bases clipped from V and 0 bases from J, the junction kept 11 bases outside the gene matches. For the CDR3, the DNA is TGTGCCAGCAGCGTGACAGGGGGGAAACTAAGCTCTGGGGCCAACGTCCTGACTTTC. It codes for CASSVTGGKLSSGANVLTF.

This rearrangement joins TRBV19 to TRBJ1-5; TRBD1 is a possible D gene (6 bases). The CDR3 covers 13 residues. Germline CDR1 LNHDA, CDR2 SQIVND (reference sequence). Trimming cost V 2 bases and J 7 bases, with 9 bases left between them. The CDR3 DNA reads as TGTGCCAGTAGTATACACAGGGAACAGCCCCAGCATTTT. Translated, it gives CASSIHREQPQHF.

The rearrangement joins TRBV6-2 or TRBV6-3 to TRBJ2-1; 13 nucleotides align to TRBD2. Germline CDR1 is MNHEY and CDR2 is SVGEGT. The CDR3 runs to 15 residues. V trimming: 5 bases; J trimming: 8 bases; junction bases outside the gene matches: 6. The CDR3 sequence: CASSTGLAGSHEQFF. The CDR3 DNA reads TGTGCCAGCAGTACGGGACTAGCGGGAAGTCATGAGCAGTTCTTC.

The chain uses TRBV18 and TRBJ1-2; 9 nucleotides agree with TRBD1. The germline V gene has CDR1 KGHSH and CDR2 LQKENI. The ends lost 4 bases at V and 0 bases at J; junction bases unmatched: 9. The CDR3 covers 17 residues. CDR3 sequence: CASSRPGQGHSNYGYTF. In nucleotides, the CDR3 is TGTGCCAGCTCACGTCCGGGACAGGGACACTCTAACTATGGCTACACCTTC.

This chain joins TRBV4-2 and TRBJ1-1; unclear D gene. Trimming pared 3 bases from V and 0 bases from J, leaving 17 bases between. The CDR3 sequence is 17 residues long. In germline, CDR1 is LGHNA, CDR2 YNFKEQ. In DNA form, the CDR3 reads TGTGCCAGCAGCCACCCCTTTGGGGAGGGTATGAACACTGAAGCTTTCTTT. This gives the protein CASSHPFGEGMNTEAFF.

This sequence joins TRBV5-1 and TRBJ1-3; a weak D match, TRBD1 (6 bases). The CDR3 is 17 residues long. In germline, CDR1 is SGHRS, CDR2 YFSETQ. Between the trimmed V and J ends, which lost 4 bases and 0 bases, there was a span of 17 bases. CDR3 loop: CASSQAGGSLSGNTIYF. The CDR3 region has the DNA TGCGCCAGCAGCCAGGCTGGGGGCAGTCTCTCTGGAAACACCATATATTTT.

The chain is built from TRBV27 and TRBJ2-1, with TRBD2 identical over 9 bases. Looked up from germline, CDR1 is MNHEY and CDR2 is SMNVEV (reference sequence). The CDR3 extends over 16 amino acids. Trimming took 5 bases from V and 1 from J; bases not matched to a gene: 6. The CDR3: CASSPRTSVSYNEQFF. The CDR3 DNA sequence: TGTGCCAGCAGTCCCCGGACTAGCGTATCCTACAATGAGCAGTTCTTC.

This chain connects TRBV5-4 to TRBJ1-2; no firm D call. CDR1 SGHNT and CDR2 YYREEE come from the germline V gene (reference sequence). V lost 0 bases to trimming and J lost 5 bases, with 11 bases between them. The CDR3 runs to 14 residues. CDR3 amino acids: CASSLASVKYGYTF. CDR3 coding DNA: TGTGCCAGCAGCTTGGCGTCAGTCAAGTATGGCTACACCTTC.